These 19 T cell receptor beta chains came from one sample sequenced in a study of blood T cell repertoires in COVID-19. The repertoire was sequenced with immunoSEQ multiplex PCR; TCRdb's copy has only in-frame clones and lacks some. The table includes some 160,000 clones, 80% detected once. The sample comprised peripheral blood. All receptors derive from a woman in her 50s with acute or convalescent COVID-19.

This CDR3 reads CASSQAGGLAGYTGELFF. DNA of the CDR3: TGCGCCAGCAGCCAGGCAGGGGGACTAGCGGGGTACACCGGGGAGCTGTTTTTT. The chain uses TRBV5-1 and TRBJ2-2, with 13 bases lining up with TRBD2. Germline values: CDR1 SGHRS, CDR2 YFSETQ. The CDR3 length is 18 residues. J lost 3 bases, V lost 4 bases, and 9 bases had no gene match.

J is TRBJ1-4 and V is TRBV5-1; no clear D. In germline, CDR1 is SGHRS, CDR2 YFSETQ. V was pared by 2 bases and J by 3 bases, with 8 bases between. The CDR3 spans 14 residues. The CDR3 spells CASSLSTSNEKLFF. The CDR3 coding sequence is TGCGCCAGCAGCTTATCGACATCTAATGAAAAACTGTTTTTT.

V gene TRBV3-1 (or the pseudogene TRBV3-2) combines with J gene TRBJ2-7; TRBD2 is a possible D gene (5 bases). This CDR3 region has 13 residues. Deletions cut 3 bases from V and 2 bases from J, with 8 bases between. From germline, CDR1 is LGHDT and CDR2 YNNKEL (reference sequence). CDR3 nucleotide sequence: TGTGCCAGCAGCCATACCGGGACCTACGAGCAGTACTTC. Encoded protein: CASSHTGTYEQYF.

This rearrangement joins TRBV5-4 to TRBJ2-7, with 9 bases fitting TRBD1. V was pared by 3 bases and J by 4 bases, with 2 bases of the junction left unmatched. Germline lookup yields CDR1 SGHNT and CDR2 YYREEE (reference sequence). The CDR3 has 13 amino acids. The CDR3 nucleotides are TGTGCCAGCAGCTGGGGACAGGGTTACGAGCAGTACTTC. This gives the protein CASSWGQGYEQYF.

V gene TRBV21-1 combines with J gene TRBJ1-4; TRBD1 is taken as the D call from the table, unchecked against the DNA. TRBV21-1 is a recognized pseudogene. This CDR3 has 13 residues. The CDR3 spells CACPDRGDEKLFF. DNA of the CDR3: TGTGCCTGTCCAGACAGGGGCGATGAAAAACTGTTTTTT.

The genes are TRBV6-1 and TRBJ1-1, with 7 bases fitting TRBD1. The CDR3 covers 14 residues. After removal of 6 bases from V and 1 base from J, the junction contained 5 bases not matched to a gene. The germline gives CDR1 MNHNS, CDR2 SASEGT. The CDR3 coding sequence is TGTGCCAGCAGCGAATGGACAGGGAACACTGAAGCTTTCTTT. Protein product: CASSEWTGNTEAFF.

The chain joins TRBV6-2 or TRBV6-3 to TRBJ2-4; D not certain. The CDR3 has 15 amino acids. Germline CDR1 is MNHEY and CDR2 is SVGEGT. Between the trimmed V and J ends, which lost 6 bases and 5 bases, there was a span of 17 bases. CDR3 nucleotide sequence: TGTGCCAGCAGCAATGGGTGGGCCCCCCAAAACATTCAGTACTTC. Protein product: CASSNGWAPQNIQYF.

V is TRBV7-9 and J is TRBJ2-7; 10 nucleotides match TRBD1. This CDR3 region has 16 residues. V lost 1 base and J lost 4; bases outside the gene matches: 7. CDR1 is SEHNR, CDR2 FQNEAQ, per germline (reference sequence). The CDR3 DNA is TGTGCCAGCAGCTTAGGCACCGGGACAGGGGAGTACGAGCAGTACTTC. Residues: CASSLGTGTGEYEQYF.

The rearrangement uses TRBV29-1 and TRBJ2-1, with 9 bases aligning to TRBD1. CDR1 is SQVTM, CDR2 ANQGSEA, per germline. The length of the CDR3 is 14 residues. V trimming: 8 bases; J trimming: 5 bases; junction bases outside the gene matches: 10. For the CDR3, the DNA is TGCAGCATGGGGTCGGGACAGGGAAACAATGAGCAGTTCTTC. This sequence encodes CSMGSGQGNNEQFF.

J is TRBJ1-3 and V is TRBV6-5; D gene ambiguous. CDR1 and CDR2 from the germline V gene are MNHEY and SVGAGI. CDR3 length: 11 residues. Trimming cost V 6 bases and J 8 bases, with 8 bases left between them. The CDR3 loop is CASREADTIYF. The CDR3 DNA is TGTGCCAGCAGGGAGGCGGACACCATATATTTT.

This clone has more than one count but fewer than ten. The chain couples TRBV14 to TRBJ1-6, with 9 positions matching TRBD1. Germline CDR1 is SGHDN and CDR2 is FVKESK. The CDR3 runs to 16 residues. J lost 7 bases, V lost 4 bases, and 8 bases had no gene match. The CDR3 loop is CASSPLDRGENSPLHF. CDR3 in DNA: TGTGCCAGCAGCCCTCTTGACAGGGGGGAAAATTCACCCCTCCACTTT.

The chain joins TRBV5-1 to TRBJ1-2, with 7 bases matching TRBD1. The CDR3 is 14 amino acids. V gave up 4 bases and J gave up 7 bases; unmatched junction bases: 10. Germline V lookup: CDR1 SGHRS, CDR2 YFSETQ. The CDR3, as DNA: TGCGCCAGCAGCCGGGACAGTTCTTCAACTGGCTACACCTTC. Encoded protein: CASSRDSSSTGYTF.

This clone was seen repeatedly, ten times or more. The rearrangement uses TRBV6-5 and TRBJ1-6, with 7 bases matching TRBD1. Germline assignment: CDR1 MNHEY and CDR2 SVGAGI. This CDR3 has 14 residues. V was pared by 6 bases and J by 8 bases, with 7 bases of the junction left unmatched. The chain's CDR3 is CASRTGFHDSPLHF. The CDR3, as DNA: TGTGCCAGCAGGACAGGGTTCCATGATTCACCCCTCCACTTT.

The chain joins TRBV9 to TRBJ1-2; 8 positions match TRBD1. Germline V gene data show CDR1 as SGDLS and CDR2 as YYNGEE. The CDR3 extends over 15 amino acids. V dropped 4 bases and J dropped 4; count of bases not matched to a gene: 9. CDR3: CASSPTGQALYGYTF. The DNA of the CDR3 is TGTGCCAGCAGCCCCACGGGACAGGCCCTCTATGGCTACACCTTC.

The chain uses TRBV27 and TRBJ1-5, with 9 nucleotides matching TRBD1. The CDR3 sequence is 15 residues long. Unmatched junction bases numbered 6, after V lost 5 bases and J lost 4 bases. Germline assignment: CDR1 MNHEY and CDR2 SMNVEV (reference sequence). CDR3 residues: CASSPTGGLNQPQHF. For the CDR3, the DNA is TGTGCCAGCAGTCCTACAGGGGGCTTAAATCAGCCCCAGCATTTT.

V is TRBV2 and J is TRBJ1-2; D gene unclear. Germline V gene sequence: CDR1 SNHLY, CDR2 FYNNEI. The germline V and J ends were trimmed by 6 bases and 8 bases, with 16 bases remaining between them. The CDR3 contains 13 residues. The CDR3 protein is CASRVLLAWGYTF. CDR3 in DNA: TGTGCCAGCAGGGTTCTCCTGGCATGGGGCTACACCTTC.

This chain connects TRBV5-1 to TRBJ1-1; 8 bases match TRBD1. CDR1 is SGHRS and CDR2 is YFSETQ in the germline V gene. The trim removed 3 bases at V and 0 bases at J, leaving 1 base unmatched. This CDR3 has 14 amino acids. The CDR3 coding sequence is TGCGCCAGCAGCTCGGGACAGGTGAACACTGAAGCTTTCTTT. Protein: CASSSGQVNTEAFF.

CDR3 nucleotides: TGTGCCAGCAGTTTCATCAGGCCCCAGCATTTT. Translated, it gives CASSFIRPQHF. This chain connects TRBV28 to TRBJ1-5; D gene ambiguous. The germline V gene has CDR1 MDHEN and CDR2 SYDVKM. Trimming left V 3 bases short and J 9 bases short, with 6 bases between. The length of the CDR3 is 11 residues.

The chain carries TRBV6-5 and TRBJ2-7; 8 nucleotides line up with TRBD1. V lost 4 bases to trimming and J lost 0 bases; unmatched junction nucleotides: 2. There are 14 residues in the CDR3. The V gene's germline CDR1 is MNHEY and CDR2 SVGAGI. The CDR3 loop is CASSLGQDSYEQYF. The CDR3 region has the DNA TGTGCCAGCAGTTTGGGACAGGACTCCTACGAGCAGTACTTC.